These 5 T cell receptor beta chains came from one sample sequenced in a study of blood T cell repertoires in COVID-19 (dated by TCRdb to about 2020). Libraries came from the immunoSEQ multiplex PCR assay. As stored in TCRdb, this immuneACCESS dataset retains in-frame rearrangements with V and J assigned. A fraction of the clones does not appear; measured against another copy, unresolved V genes explain less than half of the discrepancy, and the remainder lacks a known reason. A total of tens of thousands of clones appear in this sample, just under 85% of them only once. The ten largest make up approximately 5% of the sample. The sample was peripheral blood. Receptors originate from an older man with acute or convalescent COVID-19.

The chain carries TRBV29-1 and TRBJ2-4; D possibly corresponds to TRBD2 (5 bases). Trimming left V 7 bases short and J 7 bases short, with 14 bases between. Looked up from germline, CDR1 is SQVTM and CDR2 is ANQGSEA. The CDR3 spans 12 residues. The CDR3 is CSAYSGGNIQYF. CDR3 nucleotide sequence: TGCAGCGCCTATTCCGGCGGGAACATTCAGTACTTC.

The chain is built from TRBV5-1 and TRBJ2-5; 8 positions match TRBD1. Trimming at V came to 5 bases and at J to 3 bases, leaving 6 bases not matched to a gene. Germline CDR1 SGHRS, CDR2 YFSETQ. There are 14 residues in the CDR3. DNA of the CDR3: TGCGCCAGCAGACCAGGGGGCGTTAAAGAGACCCAGTACTTC. Its translation: CASRPGGVKETQYF.

This chain uses TRBV5-1 with TRBJ2-5; 8 nucleotides agree with TRBD1. The CDR3 covers 15 residues. Looked up from germline, CDR1 is SGHRS and CDR2 is YFSETQ. Trimming cost V 2 bases and J 3 bases; bases outside gene matches: 6. CDR3: CASSFQGAVEETQYF. CDR3 DNA sequence: TGCGCCAGCAGCTTTCAGGGGGCGGTGGAAGAGACCCAGTACTTC. Full variable domain (missing parts from reference TRBV5-1 and TRBJ2-5): KAGVTQTPRYLIKTRGQQVTLSCSPISGHRSVSWYQQTPGQGLQFLFEYFSETQRNKGNFPGRFSGRQFSNSRSEMNVSTLELGDSALYLCASSFQGAVEETQYFGPGTRLLVL.

The chain employs TRBV5-1 and TRBJ1-1; D remains ambiguous. The CDR3 consists of 13 residues. Trimming removed 5 bases from V and 1 base from J, with 9 bases in between. The germline CDR1 and CDR2 sequences are SGHRS and YFSETQ. CDR3: CASRTQPNTEAFF. The CDR3 coding sequence is TGCGCCAGCAGAACTCAACCGAACACTGAAGCTTTCTTT. The full variable domain, rest sourced from reference TRBV5-1 and TRBJ1-1, is KAGVTQTPRYLIKTRGQQVTLSCSPISGHRSVSWYQQTPGQGLQFLFEYFSETQRNKGNFPGRFSGRQFSNSRSEMNVSTLELGDSALYLCASRTQPNTEAFFGQGTRLTVV.

CDR3 in DNA: TGCAGTGCTAGTGGGGGGACAGGGGACTACGAGCAGTACTTC. Translating it yields CSASGGTGDYEQYF. The chain combines TRBV20-1 with TRBJ2-7; TRBD1 agrees at 10 bases. Germline CDR1 is DFQATT and CDR2 is SNEGSKA (reference sequence). The CDR3 sequence is 14 residues long. With 3 bases clipped from V and 3 bases from J, the junction kept 5 bases outside the gene matches.